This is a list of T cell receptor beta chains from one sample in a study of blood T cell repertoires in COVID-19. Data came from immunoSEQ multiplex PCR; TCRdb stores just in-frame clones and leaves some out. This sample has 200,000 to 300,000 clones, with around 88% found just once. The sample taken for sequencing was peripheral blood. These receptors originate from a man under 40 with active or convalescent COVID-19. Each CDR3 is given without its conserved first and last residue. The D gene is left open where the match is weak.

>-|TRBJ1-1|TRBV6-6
ASSYWGQDEAF
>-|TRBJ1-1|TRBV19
ASSIGESRGEAF
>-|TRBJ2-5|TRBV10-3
ATRGQLGETQY
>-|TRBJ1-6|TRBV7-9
ASSLTEYNSPLH
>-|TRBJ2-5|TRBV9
ASSVQNDQETQY
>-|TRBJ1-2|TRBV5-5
ASSLWGGDYGYT
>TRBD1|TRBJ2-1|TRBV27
ASSALGTGKDEQF
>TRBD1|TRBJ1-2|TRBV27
ASSPGTGSYGYT
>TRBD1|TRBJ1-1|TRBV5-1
ASSYRRSMAEPGQGHTEAF
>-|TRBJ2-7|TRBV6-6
ASSFDSYEQY
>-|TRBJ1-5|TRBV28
ASSLVGVWEPQH
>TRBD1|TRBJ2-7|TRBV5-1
ASSPGTADPYEQY
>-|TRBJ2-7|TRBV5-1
ASSLGPLGDEQY
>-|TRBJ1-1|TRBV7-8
ASSHAGTVGAEAF
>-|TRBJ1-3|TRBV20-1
SARFGNTIY
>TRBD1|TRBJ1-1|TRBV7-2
ASSLPRTGWYTEAF
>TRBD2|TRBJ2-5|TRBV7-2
ASSLAQAGALETQY
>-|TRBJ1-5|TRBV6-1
ASSVTATPYSNQPQH
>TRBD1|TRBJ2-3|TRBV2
ASSTRRQGSTDTQY
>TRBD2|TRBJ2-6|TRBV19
ASSRRGGGANVLT
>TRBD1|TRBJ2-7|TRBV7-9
ASSFWDRGLEQY
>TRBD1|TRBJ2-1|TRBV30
AWGEGQGRSEQF
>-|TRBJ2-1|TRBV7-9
ASSPGRGNEQF
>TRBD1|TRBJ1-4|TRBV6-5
ASSSSGTGSGKLF
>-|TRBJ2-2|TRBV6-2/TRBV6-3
ASSYSAGATGELF
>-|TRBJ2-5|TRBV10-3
AISDRVGAETQY
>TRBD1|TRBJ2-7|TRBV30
AWSMRYRDRGIHEQY
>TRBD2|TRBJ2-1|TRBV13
ASSFGRAGEQF
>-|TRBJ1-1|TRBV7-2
ASSLGGRASAEAF
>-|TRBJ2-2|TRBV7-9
ASSLDAVSIANTGELF
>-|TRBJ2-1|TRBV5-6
ASSFFDRNEQF
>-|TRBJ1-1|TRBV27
ASSLGGVQSEAF
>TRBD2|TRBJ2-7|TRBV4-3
ASSRSAGGPYEQY
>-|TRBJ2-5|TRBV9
ASSVRGGKETQY
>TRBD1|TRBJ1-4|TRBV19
ASSSPGQGYEKLF
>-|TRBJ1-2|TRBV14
ASSWTANYGYT
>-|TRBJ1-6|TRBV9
ASTTSGAENSPLH
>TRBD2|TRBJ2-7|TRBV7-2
ASSLYSGGVYEQY
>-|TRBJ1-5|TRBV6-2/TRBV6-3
ASSARVVGSNQPQH
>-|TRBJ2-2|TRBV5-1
ASSLGQASTGELF
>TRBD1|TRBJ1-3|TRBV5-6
ASSYTGGTGNTIY
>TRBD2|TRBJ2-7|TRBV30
AWTGRTREQY
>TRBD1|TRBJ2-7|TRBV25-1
ASSEFRDREHEQY
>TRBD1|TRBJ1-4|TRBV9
ASSVAGGTGEKLF
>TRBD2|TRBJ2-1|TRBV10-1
ARKSSGGANPSYNEQF
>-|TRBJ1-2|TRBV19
ASSIGTDSANYGYT
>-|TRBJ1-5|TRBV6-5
ASSRRKNQPQH
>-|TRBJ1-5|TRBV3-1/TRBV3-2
ASSHGSGSNQPQH
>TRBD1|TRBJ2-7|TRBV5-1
ASWDRSSYEQY
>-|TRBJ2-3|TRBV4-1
ASSLSTDTQY
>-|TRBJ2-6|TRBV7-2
ASSFILWVSGANVLT
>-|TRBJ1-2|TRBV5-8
ASSLYNSYGYT
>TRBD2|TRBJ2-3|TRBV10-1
ASSTGLAGGPGTDTQY
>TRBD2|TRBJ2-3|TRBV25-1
ASSLAGGPLTQY
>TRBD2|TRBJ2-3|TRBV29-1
SVVAGGPNTDTQY
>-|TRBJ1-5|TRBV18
ASSTSGEGYSNQPQH
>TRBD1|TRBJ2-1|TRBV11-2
ASSPRIQGANPF
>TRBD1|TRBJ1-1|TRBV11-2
ASSLRTGMNTEAF
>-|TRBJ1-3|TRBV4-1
ASSQVSQGQGRNTIY
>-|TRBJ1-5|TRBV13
ASSLRQGIYSDQPQH